This record concerns one TCR beta chain sequence. Its matching antigen is unknown. The sample belongs to a study of T cell responses to AZD1222 COVID-19 vaccine. Study conclusions and caveats: Most donors were white British and more were female, and clonal diversity was possibly underestimated.

This table comes from immunoSEQ multiplex PCR, and its TCRdb copy is limited to in-frame clones, with some not included. The table includes more than 85,000 clones, approximately 92% detected once. The CDR3 is made up of 15 amino acids. Germline V lookup: CDR1 LNHDA, CDR2 SQIVND (reference sequence). Trimming left V 3 bases short and J 1 base short, with 12 bases between. The chain employs TRBV19 and TRBJ1-1; a weak D match, TRBD1 (5 bases). This receptor was identified in an adult who received the AZD1222 COVID-19 vaccine. The material sequenced was peripheral blood, taken 28 days after the second AZD1222 dose. The CDR3 sequence: CASSIMDTGNTEAFF. CDR3 coding DNA: TGTGCCAGTAGTATCATGGACACAGGGAACACTGAAGCTTTCTTT.